This TCR beta chain was documented in a study of CD8+ T cells in alopecia areata. Turning to the study itself: Scoring treated patients' severity relied on the percentage of scalp area affected. Overall study results and limits: Clarity of TCR sharing across patients fell short of that in mice, possibly HLA-related. It was lesional scalp, especially alopecia totalis/universalis, that showed higher clonality than normal scalp. The study found tofacitinib significantly decreased scalp clonality and expanded CD8+ clones among the top 100.

Treatment reported: oral pan-JAK inhibitor, 5-10 mg twice daily. cDNA reverse transcribed from extracted RNA served as the sequencing template. TCRdb keeps only in-frame clones here, not all; method: immunoSEQ multiplex PCR. This sample has approximately 210,000 clones; under 70% occur once, and the top ten carry around 4.3%. With respect to this clone: Its antigen is as yet unknown.

CDR1 SGHTA and CDR2 FQGNSA come from the germline V gene. This CDR3 has 15 amino acids. V was cut by 1 base and J by 0 bases, with 9 bases left in between. This clonotype originated in a human donor with alopecia areata. This rearrangement joins TRBV7-2 to TRBJ2-5, with a tentative D call TRBD1 (6 bases). The sample here was CD4+ T cells sorted from blood, taken at week 4, from a patient treated with tofacitinib. For the CDR3, the DNA is TGTGCCAGCAGCTTAGGGTCAGGGGACCAAGAGACCCAGTACTTC. Its translation is CASSLGSGDQETQYF.